Sequencing of this T cell receptor (beta chain) was carried out in a study of T cell changes during pregnancy in multiple sclerosis. The CDR3 length is 14 residues. Trimming cost V 4 bases and J 0 bases, with 10 bases left between them. Germline V lookup: CDR1 SEHNR, CDR2 FQNEAQ (reference sequence). Here immunoSEQ multiplex PCR was the method, and the copy in TCRdb shows in-frame clones only, minus some. Of tens of thousands of clones listed, more than 90% were seen once; the top ten hold under 1.2%. The sample was peripheral blood, taken in the second trimester of pregnancy. This TCR derives from a female donor with multiple sclerosis, enrolled in a pregnancy study. This rearrangement joins TRBV7-9 to TRBJ2-7; no firm D call. The CDR3 protein is CASSSWRSSYEQYF. The CDR3 region has the DNA TGTGCCAGCAGCTCTTGGAGAAGCTCCTACGAGCAGTACTTC.